The source of this TCR beta chain is a study of memory CD4+ T cells and cytomegalovirus serostatus. In the original processing: After removing out-of-frame reads, under 2.5 million distinct TCRbeta sequences remained. Using immunoSEQ multiplex PCR, the repertoire was profiled, and TCRdb retains in-frame clones only, with some absent. V, J and clone size are taken as reported in that table, and D and trimming were inferred from the DNA itself. Of approximately 60,000 clones in the sample, about 81% were seen once. Overall study findings and caveats: The CMV-associated TCR signature appears largely within the CD4+ memory repertoire. Each of 65 to 75 CMV-associated TCRbeta sequences occurred in one to five individuals.

As for this clone: Its antigen remains unidentified. This specimen includes other DNA sequences encoding the same CDR3.

The germline CDR1 and CDR2 sequences are SQVTM and ANQGSEA. The CDR3 sequence is 14 residues long. J lost 0 bases, V lost 4 bases, and 0 bases had no gene match. Single viable CD3+CD4+CD8-CD45RO+ cells were sorted as the memory CD4+ T cells. CMV serostatus came from serum IgG against pp150, pp28, p38, p52. The origin of this receptor is an adult in good health and CMV-seronegative. This chain uses TRBV29-1 with TRBJ2-7, with TRBD2 matching over 13 bases. The sequencing sample was made of memory CD4+ T cells from blood. Here the CDR3 DNA reads TGCAGCGTTGGGACTAGCGGGAGCTCCTACGAGCAGTACTTC. Translating gives CSVGTSGSSYEQYF.